What follows are 15 T cell receptor beta chains derived from one specimen sequenced in a study of blood T cell repertoires in COVID-19. Assay: immunoSEQ multiplex PCR; the TCRdb copy retains only in-frame clones and omits some. The sample holds about 170,000 clones, 86% seen once. Input material: peripheral blood. The receptors derive from a woman between 55 and 75 years old with COVID-19, enrolled during active disease.

The chain carries TRBV6-2 or TRBV6-3 and TRBJ2-7; tentatively, D is TRBD2 (5 bases). The germline CDR1 and CDR2 sequences are MNHEY and SVGEGT. CDR3 size: 12 residues. V lost 6 bases and J lost 6, with 12 bases in between. Here the CDR3 reads CASSALRGEQYF. CDR3 DNA sequence: TGTGCCAGCAGCGCCCTTCGGGGCGAGCAGTACTTC.

The rearrangement links TRBV28 to TRBJ1-3; 7 bases are a match to TRBD1. Trimming removed 3 bases from V and 3 bases from J; junction bases left unmatched: 2. The CDR3 is 14 residues long. Germline V gives CDR1 MDHEN, CDR2 SYDVKM. The CDR3 coding sequence is TGTGCCAGCAGTTTTACAGGGGTTGGAAACACCATATATTTT. This encodes CASSFTGVGNTIYF. Using reference TRBV28 and TRBJ1-3 for the parts outside the CDR3, the full variable domain is DVKVTQSSRYLVKRTGEKVFLECVQDMDHENMFWYRQDPGLGLRLIYFSYDVKMKEKGDIPEGYSVSREKKERFSLILESASTNQTSMYLCASSFTGVGNTIYFGEGSWLTVV.

The V and J genes are TRBV28 and TRBJ1-2, with D possibly matching TRBD1 (5 bases). Germline-derived CDR1 and CDR2 are MDHEN and SYDVKM. V was shortened by 6 bases and J by 1 base, with 9 bases between the two germline ends. The CDR3 extends over 13 amino acids. The CDR3 DNA is TGTGCCAGCAGGGAGACAGATAACTATGGCTACACCTTC. This codes for CASRETDNYGYTF.

The chain is built from TRBV15 and TRBJ1-4, with TRBD1 identical over 9 bases. Per germline, CDR1 LNHNV and CDR2 YYDKDF (reference sequence). Losses at the gene ends were 1 base for V and 7 bases for J; bases not matched to a gene: 4. The CDR3 has 15 residues. CDR3 bases: TGTGCCACCAGCAGAGGCGGGACAGGGATTGAAAAACTGTTTTTT. Its translation: CATSRGGTGIEKLFF.

This rearrangement joins TRBV18 to TRBJ2-3; 8 bases align to TRBD1. The J segment lost 1 base and the V segment lost 6 bases, leaving 0 bases of the junction unmatched. Per the germline V gene, CDR1 is KGHSH and CDR2 is LQKENI. The length of the CDR3 is 13 residues. The CDR3 DNA sequence: TGTGCCAGCTCGACAGGGGGCACAGATACGCAGTATTTT. This sequence encodes CASSTGGTDTQYF.

V usage is TRBV7-3 and J usage is TRBJ2-5; 8 bases align to TRBD1. Germline CDR1 SGHTA, CDR2 FQGTGA. V lost 5 bases, J lost 5 bases, and 7 bases stayed unmatched. The CDR3 is made up of 14 amino acids. Written as DNA, the CDR3 is TGTGCCAGCAGCACACCAGGGGGCGCGGAGACCCAGTACTTC. Translation gives CASSTPGGAETQYF. Together with reference TRBV7-3 and TRBJ2-5, the CDR3 gives the full variable domain: GAGVSQTPSNKVTEKGKYVELRCDPISGHTALYWYRQSLGQGPEFLIYFQGTGAADDSGLPNDRFFAVRPEGSVSTLKIQRTERGDSAVYLCASSTPGGAETQYFGPGTRLLVL.

This rearrangement joins TRBV13 to TRBJ2-1; no firm D call. The germline gives CDR1 PRHDT, CDR2 FYEKMQ (reference sequence). The V gene lost 1 base and the J gene lost 0 bases, with 4 bases spanning the gap. This CDR3 contains 14 residues. The DNA of the CDR3 is TGTGCCAGCAGCTTAGTCGTCTCCTACAATGAGCAGTTCTTC. Protein product: CASSLVVSYNEQFF.

The DNA for the CDR3 is TGTGCCAGCAGCTTCACCCAGCGGCGCTCCTACAATGAGCAGTTCTTC. This gives the protein CASSFTQRRSYNEQFF. The chain uses TRBV5-6 and TRBJ2-1, with a weak D call TRBD2 (5 bases). V was trimmed by 2 bases and J by 0 bases, leaving 12 bases between them. Per the germline V gene, CDR1 is SGHDT and CDR2 is YYEEEE. The CDR3 has 16 residues.

The chain recombines TRBV5-1 with TRBJ1-2; 8 bases agree with TRBD1. Germline V lookup: CDR1 SGHRS, CDR2 YFSETQ. The CDR3 is made up of 12 amino acids. After removal of 4 bases from V and 6 bases from J, the junction contained 2 bases not matched to a gene. The CDR3 is CASSGTGNGYTF. In DNA form, the CDR3 reads TGCGCCAGCAGCGGGACAGGAAATGGCTACACCTTC. Complete variable domain (other parts from reference TRBV5-1 and TRBJ1-2): KAGVTQTPRYLIKTRGQQVTLSCSPISGHRSVSWYQQTPGQGLQFLFEYFSETQRNKGNFPGRFSGRQFSNSRSEMNVSTLELGDSALYLCASSGTGNGYTFGSGTRLTVV.

V gene TRBV14 combines with J gene TRBJ2-7; possibly TRBD2 for D (5 bases). Trimming shortened V by 2 bases and J by 0 bases, and 11 bases separated the two germline ends. Germline V gene lookup returns CDR1 SGHDN and CDR2 FVKESK. The CDR3 is made up of 15 amino acids. The CDR3 bases are TGTGCCAGCAGCCAAAGCGGAGGCGGCTCCTACGAGCAGTACTTC. This codes for CASSQSGGGSYEQYF.

This clone has only a few counts. The chain links TRBV6-5 to TRBJ1-5, with a weak D call TRBD1 (5 bases). The V gene's germline CDR1 is MNHEY and CDR2 SVGAGI. The V end was cut by 5 bases, the J end by 9 bases, with 8 bases between. This CDR3 has 11 amino acids. CDR3 nucleotides: TGTGCCAGCAGTCTCCAGGGGCCCCAGCATTTT. It encodes CASSLQGPQHF.

V usage is TRBV6-5 and J usage is TRBJ1-5, with 9 bases identical to TRBD1. Germline V gives CDR1 MNHEY, CDR2 SVGAGI. This CDR3 comprises 16 residues. V dropped 0 bases and J dropped 4; count of bases not matched to a gene: 4. The CDR3: CASSYSGTGRNQPQHF. The CDR3 DNA is TGTGCCAGCAGTTACTCGGGGACAGGGCGTAATCAGCCCCAGCATTTT.

This chain joins TRBV4-3 and TRBJ2-3; 12 bases map to TRBD2. Germline CDR1 is LGHNA and CDR2 is YSLEER. J was trimmed by 3 bases and V by 4 bases; bases with no gene match: 8. The CDR3 is made up of 17 amino acids. The CDR3 protein is CASSLGTSGLGTDTQYF. The CDR3 bases are TGCGCCAGCAGCCTCGGGACTAGCGGGCTTGGAACAGATACGCAGTATTTT.

The genes are TRBV7-6 and TRBJ2-3; tentatively, D is TRBD2 (5 bases). This CDR3 comprises 16 residues. Germline-derived CDR1 and CDR2 are SGHVS and FNYEAQ. V was cut by 1 base and J by 0 bases, with 11 bases left in between. The CDR3 coding sequence is TGTGCCAGCAGCTTAGGGGCGGGCTCTAGCACAGATACGCAGTATTTT. As protein: CASSLGAGSSTDTQYF. The entire variable domain, with the rest obtained from reference TRBV7-6 and TRBJ2-3, is as follows: GAGVSQSPRYKVTKRGQDVALRCDPISGHVSLYWYRQALGQGPEFLTYFNYEAQQDKSGLPNDRFSAERPEGSISTLTIQRTEQRDSAMYRCASSLGAGSSTDTQYFGPGTRLTVL.

The chain couples TRBV7-2 to TRBJ2-7; D is perhaps TRBD2 (6 bases). The V end lost 0 bases, the J end lost 2 bases, and 11 bases lay between the germline ends. This CDR3 has 15 residues. CDR1 and CDR2 (germline): SGHTA, FQGNSA. Here the CDR3 DNA reads TGTGCCAGCAGCTTAGCTGGGGGAGGAGCCTACGAGCAGTACTTC. Protein: CASSLAGGGAYEQYF.